Listed here are 27 T cell receptor beta chains from one sample, sequenced in a study of T cells in Graves' hyperthyroidism and ophthalmopathy. Amplified regions were TCR beta CDR3 sequences from RNA transcripts. The HTBI set primed first-round TCR CDR3 RT-PCR. TCRdb processed the multiplex PCR reads anew with MiXCR; each CDR3 protein has one entry. The sample shows about 520,000 distinct CDR3 sequences, around 24% of them seen only once. The sample was blood. The source is a woman between 25 and 40 years old with Graves' ophthalmopathy.

This clonotype was seen many times. This chain links TRBV6-1 with TRBJ2-7, with TRBD1 matching 8 bases. Germline-derived CDR1 and CDR2 are MNHNS and SASEGT. This CDR3 has 15 amino acids. Unmatched junction bases numbered 4, after V lost 1 base and J lost 2 bases. The CDR3 region is CASSEGQGQAYEQYF. The DNA of the CDR3 is TGTGCCAGCAGTGAAGGGCAGGGACAGGCCTACGAGCAGTACTTC.

The sample holds a few counts of this clonotype. The junction differs from germline at one of its ends, possibly a read error. The rearrangement uses TRBV28 and TRBJ1-1; possible D gene TRBD1, 5 bases. CDR1 MDHEN and CDR2 SYDVKM come from the germline V gene. The CDR3 runs 14 residues. CDR3 sequence (DNA): TGTTCCAGCAGTTTACAGGCGACGAACACTGAAGCTTTCTTT. Its protein product is CSSSLQATNTEAFF.

This chain uses TRBV12-3 or TRBV12-4 with TRBJ2-7; TRBD1 matches at 7 bases. The CDR3 runs to 15 residues. V lost 4 bases to trimming and J lost 2 bases; unmatched junction nucleotides: 8. CDR3: CASSWGQLKTYEQYF. The CDR3 nucleotides are TGTGCCAGCAGTTGGGGACAGCTTAAAACCTACGAGCAGTACTTC.

CDR3 residues: CASTPGGPNSPLHF. For the CDR3, the DNA is TGTGCCAGCACCCCAGGGGGCCCTAATTCACCCCTCCACTTT. V gene TRBV7-2 combines with J gene TRBJ1-6; 8 bases are a match to TRBD1. After removal of 7 bases from V and 6 bases from J, the junction contained 5 bases not matched to a gene. Germline V lookup: CDR1 SGHTA, CDR2 FQGNSA. This CDR3 region has 14 residues. The full variable domain, with the rest looked up from reference TRBV7-2 and TRBJ1-6, is GAGVSQSPSNKVTEKGKDVELRCDPISGHTALYWYRQSLGQGLEFLIYFQGNSAPDKSGLPSDRFSAERTGGSVSTLTIQRTQQEDSAVYLCASTPGGPNSPLHFGNGTRLTVT.

This clonotype came up once. The gene calls are TRBV12-3 or TRBV12-4 and TRBJ2-7; D may be TRBD2 (6 bases). This CDR3 is 14 amino acids long. V gave up 6 bases and J gave up 0 bases, with 12 bases separating them. The CDR3 DNA reads TGTGCCAGCAGCCGGGGGACGGACTCCTACGAGCAGTACTTC. Protein sequence: CASSRGTDSYEQYF.

This clonotype was found many times. This chain links TRBV7-8 with TRBJ2-5, with D unclear. CDR1 is SGHVS, CDR2 FQNEAQ, per germline. This CDR3 has 13 residues. The V end was cut by 7 bases, the J end by 5 bases, with 14 bases between. The CDR3 DNA is TGTGCCAGCACCGACCCCCCTGAGGAGACCCAGTACTTC. This gives the protein CASTDPPEETQYF.

This clonotype was seen more than once but under ten times. This chain links TRBV5-4 with TRBJ1-2; 12 nucleotides align to TRBD1. This CDR3 region has 17 residues. In germline, CDR1 is SGHNT, CDR2 YYREEE (reference sequence). Trimming at V came to 2 bases and at J to 2 bases, leaving 7 bases not matched to a gene. CDR3 in DNA: TGTGCCAGCAGCTTCGGGACAGGGGGCAGCAGAAACTATGGCTACACCTTC. Translated: CASSFGTGGSRNYGYTF.

This clonotype was picked up many times. A much bigger clone sits one base away, suggesting this may be a read error. The genes are TRBV11-2 and TRBJ2-2; the D is unclear. CDR1 is SGHAT and CDR2 is FQNNGV in the germline V gene. This CDR3 comprises 12 residues. Trimming took 3 bases from V and 7 from J, leaving 6 bases between them. Here the CDR3 reads CASSFGVGELFF. The CDR3 bases are TGTGCCAGCAGCTTTGGGGTCGGGGAGCTGTTTTTT.

The sample holds many counts of this clonotype. The chain employs TRBV28 and TRBJ1-5; D is unresolved. Deletions cut 2 bases from V and 2 bases from J, with 10 bases between. CDR1 and CDR2 from the germline V gene are MDHEN and SYDVKM. The CDR3 totals 15 residues. This CDR3 is CASSLPGFGNQPQHF. Here the CDR3 DNA reads TGTGCCAGCAGTTTACCGGGATTTGGCAATCAGCCCCAGCATTTT.

This clonotype was counted ten times or more. The chain joins TRBV19 to TRBJ2-2; possible D gene TRBD1, 5 bases. Trimming stripped 6 bases from V and 0 bases from J, with 8 bases between. CDR3 length: 14 amino acids. Germline V gene data show CDR1 as LNHDA and CDR2 as SQIVND (reference sequence). The CDR3 region is CASSRVSNTGELFF. CDR3 nucleotides: TGTGCCAGTAGCAGGGTTTCGAACACCGGGGAGCTGTTTTTT.

In this sample, this clonotype turned up many times. This chain uses TRBV12-3 or TRBV12-4 with TRBJ1-5; D is unresolved. Trimming removed 5 bases from V and 1 base from J, with 12 bases in between. This CDR3 region has 15 residues. The CDR3 region is CASSQKDWSNQPQHF. In DNA form, the CDR3 reads TGTGCCAGCAGTCAAAAGGACTGGAGCAATCAGCCCCAGCATTTT.

About this clonotype itself: An end of the junction differs from the germline gene, which may be a read error. This chain uses TRBV5-1 with TRBJ1-1; D is unclear. The CDR3 runs 14 residues. Germline lookup yields CDR1 SGHRS and CDR2 YFSETQ. The CDR3 nucleotides are TGCGCCAGCAGCTTTGGGCGGGAGAACACTAAAGCTTTCTTT. This translates into CASSFGRENTKAFF. Filled out from reference TRBV5-1 and TRBJ1-1, the complete variable domain reads KAGVTQTPRYLIKTRGQQVTLSCSPISGHRSVSWYQQTPGQGLQFLFEYFSETQRNKGNFPGRFSGRQFSNSRSEMNVSTLELGDSALYLCASSFGRENTKAFFGQGTRLTVV.

This clonotype was counted at least ten times. V gene TRBV20-1 combines with J gene TRBJ1-3; unclear D gene. Germline V gives CDR1 DFQATT, CDR2 SNEGSKA (reference sequence). Deletions cut 6 bases from V and 0 bases from J, with 3 bases between. The CDR3 consists of 11 residues. The CDR3 loop is CSAYSGNTIYF. CDR3 nucleotides: TGCAGTGCCTACTCTGGAAACACCATATATTTT.

This clonotype was seen many times. The chain combines TRBV9 with TRBJ2-5; D is perhaps TRBD1 (5 bases). V lost 0 bases to trimming and J lost 5 bases, with 8 bases between them. Germline V gives CDR1 SGDLS, CDR2 YYNGEE. There are 13 residues in the CDR3. The CDR3 DNA reads TGTGCCAGCAGCGTAGGACAGACGGAGACCCAGTACTTC. Encoded protein: CASSVGQTETQYF.

This clonotype was seen more than once but under ten times. This rearrangement joins TRBV27 to TRBJ1-2; D is unclear. Between the trimmed V and J ends, which lost 2 bases and 6 bases, there was a span of 16 bases. Germline CDR1 reads MNHEY; CDR2 reads SMNVEV (reference sequence). The CDR3 runs 15 residues. The CDR3 is CASSLSWQPANGYTF. The CDR3 region has the DNA TGTGCCAGCAGTTTAAGCTGGCAGCCGGCGAATGGCTACACCTTC.

This clonotype appeared many times. V gene TRBV6-4 combines with J gene TRBJ1-5, with D perhaps TRBD1 (6 bases). V was cut by 4 bases and J by 1 base, with 14 bases left in between. The CDR3 totals 16 residues. Germline V gene lookup returns CDR1 MRHNA and CDR2 SNTAGT. In nucleotides, the CDR3 is TGTGCCAGCAGTGCTCGGGGAGGGGGGAGCAATCAGCCCCAGCATTTT. It is translated as CASSARGGGSNQPQHF.

The gene calls are TRBV7-9 and TRBJ2-7, with D hard to call. V gave up 2 bases and J gave up 5 bases, with 10 bases separating them. This CDR3 is built from 13 residues. Germline V gene lookup returns CDR1 SEHNR and CDR2 FQNEAQ (reference sequence). CDR3 sequence reads: CASSLPPPNEQYF. The CDR3 DNA reads TGTGCCAGCAGCTTACCCCCCCCCAACGAGCAGTACTTC.

A few counts support this clonotype. The chain uses TRBV9 and TRBJ1-2, with TRBD1 matching over 10 bases. Germline loops: CDR1 SGDLS, CDR2 YYNGEE. V gave up 4 bases and J gave up 4 bases; unmatched junction bases: 7. The CDR3 has 15 residues. The CDR3 region has the DNA TGTGCCAGCAGCTATAGACAGGGGGCTTTCTATGGCTACACCTTC. Translated: CASSYRQGAFYGYTF.

As DNA, the CDR3 is TGTGCCAGTAGTCAAAGGGACGGTGGCTACACCTTC. It is translated as CASSQRDGGYTF. The chain carries TRBV19 and TRBJ1-2; TRBD1 is a possible D gene (5 bases). In germline, CDR1 is LNHDA, CDR2 SQIVND (reference sequence). Trimming shortened V by 5 bases and J by 7 bases, and 11 bases separated the two germline ends. The CDR3 length is 12 residues.

The chain links TRBV9 to TRBJ1-1; D unresolved. The CDR3 runs to 16 residues. Trimming took 0 bases from V and 3 from J, leaving 15 bases between them. CDR1 and CDR2 from the germline V gene are SGDLS and YYNGEE. The CDR3 DNA sequence: TGTGCCAGCAGCGTAGTCCTTAGGAGCCGGGACACTGAAGCTTTCTTT. This gives the protein CASSVVLRSRDTEAFF.

This clonotype occurred many times. The chain combines TRBV12-3 or TRBV12-4 with TRBJ2-7; D ambiguous. V was pared by 1 base and J by 7 bases, with 8 bases between. This CDR3 spans 12 amino acids. CDR3 in DNA: TGTGCCAGCAGTTTAGTGTTCCGGGAGCAGTACTTC. It is translated as CASSLVFREQYF.

The table lists this clonotype with many counts. At one of its ends the junction is not consistent with the germline gene, which may arise from a read error. The V call is TRBV2, the J call TRBJ1-3, with 8 bases matching TRBD1. The CDR3 has 15 residues. Germline V gives CDR1 SNHLY, CDR2 FYNNEI. CDR3 in DNA: TGTGCCAGCAGGACGAGGACAGGGCCGGGAAACACCATATGTTTT. Amino acid sequence: CASRTRTGPGNTICF.

This clonotype has at least ten counts. The DNA of the CDR3 is TGTGCCTGGAGGGATACCGACAGGGTATGGGAGACCCAGTACTTC. Translation: CAWRDTDRVWETQYF. The chain links TRBV30 to TRBJ2-5; 7 nucleotides line up with TRBD1. Unmatched junction bases numbered 12, after V lost 3 bases and J lost 5 bases. The CDR3 extends over 15 amino acids. CDR1 and CDR2 (germline): GTSNPN, SVGIG (reference sequence).

This chain joins TRBV20-1 and TRBJ2-7, with a tentative D call TRBD2 (6 bases). Trimming stripped 1 base from V and 4 bases from J, with 14 bases between. The CDR3 has 14 residues. The germline V gene encodes CDR1 DFQATT and CDR2 SNEGSKA (reference sequence). For the CDR3, the DNA is TGCAGTGCTAGAGTTGCGGGGAAGGGATACGAGCAGTACTTC. Residues: CSARVAGKGYEQYF.

The chain combines TRBV7-2 with TRBJ1-1, with 8 bases lining up with TRBD1. Trimming took 5 bases from V and 3 from J; bases not matched to a gene: 8. The germline V gene encodes CDR1 SGHTA and CDR2 FQGNSA. This CDR3 contains 15 residues. CDR3 region: CASSTSTGVDTEAFF. For the CDR3, the DNA is TGTGCCAGCAGCACCTCGACAGGGGTGGACACTGAAGCTTTCTTT. Drawing the rest from reference TRBV7-2 and TRBJ1-1, the complete variable domain is GAGVSQSPSNKVTEKGKDVELRCDPISGHTALYWYRQSLGQGLEFLIYFQGNSAPDKSGLPSDRFSAERTGGSVSTLTIQRTQQEDSAVYLCASSTSTGVDTEAFFGQGTRLTVV.

This clonotype was seen at least ten times. CDR3: CASSLEGRNLRNGYTF. The CDR3 DNA is TGTGCCAGCAGTTTAGAAGGAAGGAACCTTAGGAATGGCTACACCTTC. J is TRBJ1-2 and V is TRBV27; D gene ambiguous. The CDR3 has 16 residues. V lost 2 bases, J lost 6 bases, and 19 bases lay in between. Germline CDR1 is MNHEY and CDR2 is SMNVEV (reference sequence).

This clonotype was detected many times. The V gene is TRBV24-1, the J gene TRBJ1-4; 9 bases match TRBD1. The CDR3 has 17 residues. J was trimmed by 2 bases and V by 4 bases; bases with no gene match: 7. CDR1 is KGHDR, CDR2 SFDVKD, per germline. CDR3 DNA sequence: TGTGCCACCAGTGACGGACAGGGGCGCAGTACTAATGAAAAACTGTTTTTT. This encodes CATSDGQGRSTNEKLFF.